This passage covers 8 T cell receptor beta chains from one sample sequenced in a study of response to subunit inactivated influenza vaccine. Using its own MiXCR run on the RT-PCR reads, TCRdb lists one record per CDR3 protein. The table includes some 570,000 distinct CDR3 sequences, around 10% detected once. These same records also appear under a second study, on T cells expressing NK-cell markers. From that report: For TCR beta, cDNA was produced by 5'RACE template switching with UMIs.

The specimen comprised PBMCs from blood, sampled on the day of vaccination. The receptors derive from a man over 45 who received an inactivated influenza vaccine.

This clonotype has more than one count but fewer than ten. The rearrangement uses TRBV11-2 and TRBJ2-3, with D unresolved. Germline values: CDR1 SGHAT, CDR2 FQNNGV. V gave up 5 bases and J gave up 2 bases, with 23 bases separating them. CDR3 length: 18 residues. As DNA, the CDR3 is TGTGCCAGCAGCCACCGTATATTGGCAGCCTACTACACAGATACGCAGTATTTT. It yields the protein CASSHRILAAYYTDTQYF. Filled out from reference TRBV11-2 and TRBJ2-3, the complete variable domain reads EAGVAQSPRYKIIEKRQSVAFWCNPISGHATLYWYQQILGQGPKLLIQFQNNGVVDDSQLPKDRFSAERLKGVDSTLKIQPAKLEDSAVYLCASSHRILAAYYTDTQYFGPGTRLTVL.

This clonotype has ten or more counts. The chain carries TRBV4-3 and TRBJ2-2, with no clear D. Trimming cost V 3 bases and J 2 bases, with 7 bases left between them. The CDR3 covers 14 residues. Germline V gene data show CDR1 as LGHNA and CDR2 as YSLEER. This chain's CDR3 is CASSQPSNTGELFF. CDR3 bases: TGCGCCAGCAGCCAGCCAAGCAACACCGGGGAGCTGTTTTTT.

The V gene is TRBV9, the J gene TRBJ2-3; D is unresolved. CDR1 is SGDLS and CDR2 is YYNGEE in the germline V gene. The CDR3 length is 15 residues. V was pared by 4 bases and J by 2 bases, with 14 bases between. For the CDR3, the DNA is TGTGCCAGCAGCCCCCACGCCGGCGACACAGATACGCAGTATTTT. It translates to CASSPHAGDTDTQYF. The full variable domain, in which reference TRBV9 and TRBJ2-3 provide the parts outside the CDR3, is DSGVTQTPKHLITATGQRVTLRCSPRSGDLSVYWYQQSLDQGLQFLIQYYNGEERAKGNILERFSAQQFPDLHSELNLSSLELGDSALYFCASSPHAGDTDTQYFGPGTRLTVL.

This clonotype was detected only a few times. The chain employs TRBV10-3 and TRBJ2-3; D uncertain. This CDR3 contains 12 residues. V was cut by 6 bases and J by 4 bases, with 8 bases left in between. CDR1 and CDR2 (germline): ENHRY, SYGVKD. The DNA of the CDR3 is TGTGCCATCAGAAGTTTTTCAGATACGCAGTATTTT. The encoded protein is CAIRSFSDTQYF.

The chain carries TRBV28 and TRBJ2-5, with 10 bases fitting TRBD1. Germline trimming cut 9 bases from V and 7 bases from J; bases unmatched to any gene: 8. Germline loops: CDR1 MDHEN, CDR2 SYDVKM. This CDR3 region has 13 residues. The CDR3 DNA is TGTGCCAGTCTGACGGGACAGGGGCGGACCCAGTACTTC. This codes for CASLTGQGRTQYF. The complete variable domain, with remaining parts taken from reference TRBV28 and TRBJ2-5, reads DVKVTQSSRYLVKRTGEKVFLECVQDMDHENMFWYRQDPGLGLRLIYFSYDVKMKEKGDIPEGYSVSREKKERFSLILESASTNQTSMYLCASLTGQGRTQYFGPGTRLLVL.

The table lists this clonotype with a few counts. The chain joins TRBV20-1 to TRBJ2-3; D is ambiguous. Trimming pared 5 bases from V and 2 bases from J, leaving 8 bases between. The germline V gene encodes CDR1 DFQATT and CDR2 SNEGSKA (reference sequence). There are 12 residues in the CDR3. The CDR3 loop reads CSAWLLTDTQYF. The CDR3 DNA sequence: TGCAGTGCTTGGCTCCTCACAGATACGCAGTATTTT.

This clonotype was detected a few times. The chain recombines TRBV30 with TRBJ1-2; 7 bases are shared with TRBD1. V gave up 4 bases and J gave up 3 bases; unmatched junction bases: 8. Looked up from germline, CDR1 is GTSNPN and CDR2 is SVGIG (reference sequence). The CDR3 extends over 14 amino acids. In DNA form, the CDR3 reads TGTGCCTGGAATCGGGGACAGAGGGACTATGGCTACACCTTC. It translates to CAWNRGQRDYGYTF.

This clonotype showed up just a few times. The rearrangement uses TRBV5-1 and TRBJ2-1; 8 bases are a match to TRBD2. The germline V gene encodes CDR1 SGHRS and CDR2 YFSETQ. The ends lost 4 bases at V and 5 bases at J; junction bases unmatched: 11. CDR3 length: 16 residues. The CDR3 DNA reads TGCGCCAGCAGCATATCCGGGACTAGATCCCACAATGAGCAGTTCTTC. This gives the protein CASSISGTRSHNEQFF.